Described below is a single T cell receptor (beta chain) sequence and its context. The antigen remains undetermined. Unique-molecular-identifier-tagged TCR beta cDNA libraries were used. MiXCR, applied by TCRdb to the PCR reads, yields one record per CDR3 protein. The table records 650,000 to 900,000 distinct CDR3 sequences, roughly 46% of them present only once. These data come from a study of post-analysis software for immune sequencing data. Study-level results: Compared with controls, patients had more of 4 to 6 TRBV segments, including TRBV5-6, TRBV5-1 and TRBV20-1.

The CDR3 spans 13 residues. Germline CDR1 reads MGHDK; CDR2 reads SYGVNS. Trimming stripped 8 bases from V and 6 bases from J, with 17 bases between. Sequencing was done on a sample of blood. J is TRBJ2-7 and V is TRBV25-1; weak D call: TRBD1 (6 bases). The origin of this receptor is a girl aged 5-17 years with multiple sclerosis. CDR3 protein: CASAAIQGPEQYF. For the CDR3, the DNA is TGTGCCAGCGCGGCCATACAGGGACCCGAGCAGTACTTC.